This T cell receptor (beta chain) was identified during a study of CD8+CD57+ T cells in acquired aplastic anemia. About the study: The average for DNA from sorted CD4+ and CD8+ cells was around 3.4 ug.

Genomic DNA, the template, was used for profiling of the TCR beta VDJ and CDR3. TCRdb fed the reads into MiXCR, producing one record per CDR3 protein. The sample consists of 200,000 or so distinct CDR3 sequences, 64% of them appearing once. Worth noting for this clonotype: Antigen: not known.

Study findings and constraints: The CD8+ Simpson's diversity of patients and controls was not significantly different.

This clonotype was obtained from a human donor with severe aplastic anemia or a healthy control (not recorded which). The sequencing input was sorted CD4+, CD8+, or CD8+CD57+ T cells (not recorded which) from PBMCs.

The CDR3 reads CATGSRLGTGAPLELFF. The CDR3 nucleotides read TGTGCCACCGGAAGTCGCTTAGGGACAGGGGCCCCTCTGGAGCTGTTTTTT. V and J are TRBV24-1 and TRBJ2-2, with TRBD1 identical over 10 bases. This CDR3 spans 17 amino acids. CDR1 is KGHDR and CDR2 is SFDVKD in the germline V gene. V was clipped by 9 bases and J by 10 bases; unmatched bases: 19.